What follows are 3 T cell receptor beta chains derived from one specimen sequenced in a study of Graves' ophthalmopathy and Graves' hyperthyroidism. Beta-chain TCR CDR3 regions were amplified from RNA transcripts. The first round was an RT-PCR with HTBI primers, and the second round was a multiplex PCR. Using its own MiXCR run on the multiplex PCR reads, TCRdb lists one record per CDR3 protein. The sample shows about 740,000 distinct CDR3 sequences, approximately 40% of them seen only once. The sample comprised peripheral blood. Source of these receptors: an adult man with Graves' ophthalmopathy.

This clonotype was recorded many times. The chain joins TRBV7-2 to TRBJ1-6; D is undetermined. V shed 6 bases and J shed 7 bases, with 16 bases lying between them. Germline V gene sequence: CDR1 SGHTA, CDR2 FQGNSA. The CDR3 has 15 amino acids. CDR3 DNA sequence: TGTGCCAGCAGTCAGACATCGAGAGGAAATTCACCCCTCCACTTT. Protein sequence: CASSQTSRGNSPLHF.

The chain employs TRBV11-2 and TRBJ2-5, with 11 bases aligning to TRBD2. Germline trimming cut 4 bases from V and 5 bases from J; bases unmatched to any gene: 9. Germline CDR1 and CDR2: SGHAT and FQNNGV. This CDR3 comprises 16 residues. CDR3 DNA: TGTGCCAGCAGCTCTGAACTAGCGGGAGTAGGGGAGACCCAGTACTTC. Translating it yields CASSSELAGVGETQYF.

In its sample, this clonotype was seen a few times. The CDR3 bases are TGCAGTGCTAGGGACAGGGGGCTTGGGGAGCTGTTTTTT. Protein: CSARDRGLGELFF. V usage is TRBV20-1 and J usage is TRBJ2-2; 11 positions match TRBD1. Germline CDR1 and CDR2: DFQATT and SNEGSKA (reference sequence). The CDR3 spans 13 residues. The junction had 2 bases not matched to a gene; V was cut back by 3 bases and J by 8 bases.